Detailed here is one TCR beta chain. Its antigen remains unknown. CDR1 is MNHEY, CDR2 SVGEGT, per germline. V shed 6 bases and J shed 1 base, with 16 bases lying between them. This CDR3 is 15 amino acids long. Specified time point: pre-sensitization, week 0. The sample's treatment: therapeutic diphenylcyclopropenone sensitization with weekly scalp DPC. The data were obtained in a study of human T cells and chemical hapten exposure. The wider study: Patch testing was performed with 0.01% DPC on the upper back, with reading at 6 days. Regarding the study as a whole: No shift was seen in TCRs above 1 in 1000 frequency with DPC sensitization. Donors' alopecia may make their immune response differ from healthy people's. Expanded TCRs made up significantly more big CDR3 similarity clusters than controls did.

TCRdb re-called the RACE reads through MiXCR, storing one row per CDR3 protein. The sample lists roughly 380,000 distinct CDR3 sequences, about 5.1% seen once, with around 2.6% in the top ten. The rearrangement joins TRBV6-2 or TRBV6-3 to TRBJ2-7; either TRBD1 or TRBD2 may fit D (5 bases each). The sample consisted of whole blood, taken in connection with sensitization to the hapten diphenylcyclopropenone (DPC). The sequence was collected from a woman between 45 and 60 years old with alopecia areata. Some clones in this sample may be carry-over from other donors' samples. CDR3 region: CASSQQGRLSYEQYF. CDR3 coding DNA: TGTGCCAGCAGCCAGCAGGGACGGCTGTCCTACGAGCAGTACTTC.